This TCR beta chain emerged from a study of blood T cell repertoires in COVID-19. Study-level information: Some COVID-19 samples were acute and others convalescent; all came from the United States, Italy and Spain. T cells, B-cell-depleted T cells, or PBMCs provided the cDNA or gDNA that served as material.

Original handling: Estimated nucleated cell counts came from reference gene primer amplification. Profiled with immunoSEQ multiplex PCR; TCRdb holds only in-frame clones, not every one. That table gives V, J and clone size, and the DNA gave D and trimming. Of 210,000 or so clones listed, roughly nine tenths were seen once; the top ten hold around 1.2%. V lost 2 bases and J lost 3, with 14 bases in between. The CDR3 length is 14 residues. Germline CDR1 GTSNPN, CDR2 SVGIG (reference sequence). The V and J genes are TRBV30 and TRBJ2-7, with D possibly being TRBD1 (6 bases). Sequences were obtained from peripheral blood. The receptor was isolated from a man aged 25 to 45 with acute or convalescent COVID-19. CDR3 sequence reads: CAWSTTQGFYEQYF. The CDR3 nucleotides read TGTGCCTGGAGTACTACTCAGGGGTTCTACGAGCAGTACTTC.